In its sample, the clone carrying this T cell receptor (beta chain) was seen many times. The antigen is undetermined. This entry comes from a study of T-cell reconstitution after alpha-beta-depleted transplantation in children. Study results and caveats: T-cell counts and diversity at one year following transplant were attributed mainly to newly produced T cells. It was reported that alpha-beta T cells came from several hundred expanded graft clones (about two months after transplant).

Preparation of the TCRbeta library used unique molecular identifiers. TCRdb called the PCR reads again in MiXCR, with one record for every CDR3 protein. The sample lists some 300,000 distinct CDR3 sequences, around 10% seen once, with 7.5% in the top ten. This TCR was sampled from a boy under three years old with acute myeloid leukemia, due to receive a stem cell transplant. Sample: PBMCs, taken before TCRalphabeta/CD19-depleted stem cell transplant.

The CDR3 DNA reads TGTGCCAGCAGCTTGGTTCACCAGGCCTGTCAGTACTTC. This sequence encodes CASSLVHQACQYF. The chain carries TRBV5-6 and TRBJ2-7; unclear D gene. CDR1 and CDR2 (germline): SGHDT, YYEEEE. V was clipped by 0 bases and J by 10 bases, with 14 bases between them. The CDR3 has 13 residues.